The present entry profiles one T cell receptor beta chain with its context. Its antigen is not known. These data come from a study of cytomegalovirus exposure and HLA in healthy donors. Study results and caveats: Rare sequences made up most TCRs, while some public TCRs were found in many donors. In an earlier analysis, in approximately 570 donors, most V segments appeared productive either ~90% or ~30% of the time.

All donors participated as healthy donors of bone marrow. A multiplex PCR was run with 60 Vbeta primers and 13 Jbeta primers. TCRdb's copy holds only in-frame clones and misses some; the assay was immunoSEQ multiplex PCR. The data contain 95,000 to 100,000 clones, roughly 82% of them seen just once; the ten biggest clones take up about 9.4%. This CDR3 contains 13 residues. Trimming left V 2 bases short and J 3 bases short, with 8 bases between. The germline V gene encodes CDR1 SQVTM and CDR2 ANQGSEA. This receptor was taken from a middle-aged man in good health and CMV-seronegative. The sample consisted of PBMCs. The V call is TRBV29-1, the J call TRBJ2-1; D might be TRBD1 (6 bases). The CDR3 DNA reads as TGCAGCGTTGAACAGGGGAGCTACAATGAGCAGTTCTTC. Translating it yields CSVEQGSYNEQFF.